Listed here is a single T cell receptor (beta chain). Its matching antigen is unknown. Use of 60 Vbeta and 13 Jbeta primers characterized the PCR. Clones were sequenced by immunoSEQ multiplex PCR, and TCRdb holds only the in-frame ones, with some missing. The data show about 150,000 clones, with 77% seen just once and 1.2% to 1.5% held by the top ten. The CDR3 has 13 amino acids. Trimming pared 5 bases from V and 3 bases from J, leaving 9 bases between. CDR1 and CDR2 from the germline V gene are MDHEN and SYDVKM. This sample was included in a study of cytomegalovirus exposure and HLA in healthy donors. Whole-study results and caveats: With later analysis, a missense DCLRE1C variant became linked to TCR beta V- and J-gene trimming.

This sequence was found in a young woman in good health and CMV-seropositive. The sample taken for sequencing was PBMCs. The J gene is TRBJ2-3, the V gene TRBV28, with D possibly TRBD2 on 6 matching bases. CDR3 sequence reads: CASSTDYTDTQYF. The CDR3 DNA sequence: TGTGCCAGCAGTACGGACTATACAGATACGCAGTATTTT.